The following is a T cell receptor beta chain sequence with its context. This record comes from a study of blood T cell repertoires in COVID-19. This CDR3 is built from 16 residues. The V end was cut by 3 bases, the J end by 5 bases, with 17 bases between. CDR1 and CDR2 (germline): SGHRS, YFSETQ. Assay used: immunoSEQ multiplex PCR; TCRdb lists only in-frame clones, some missing. The profile shows roughly 150,000 clones, approximately 88% of them singletons. This sequence originates from a man between 65 and 85 years old who had been exposed to COVID-19. The chain joins TRBV5-1 to TRBJ2-2; D may be TRBD2 (6 bases). Sequences were obtained from PBMCs or T cells enriched from blood (not recorded which). CDR3 in amino acids: CASSSRDSGLTGELFF. CDR3 coding DNA: TGCGCCAGCAGCTCCCGGGACTCCGGGTTAACCGGGGAGCTGTTTTTT.